These 8 T cell receptor beta chains share one sample of origin, sequenced in a study of blood T cells in healthy people across ages. A sample-barcoded 5' primer and a J-beta primer mix were used in a second PCR of roughly 6 to 11 cycles. TCRdb recomputed calls from the 5' RACE reads with MiXCR, one row per CDR3 protein. The data hold 750,000 to 950,000 distinct CDR3 sequences, with 25% to 35% observed a single time. Separately, the same data were catalogued under a study of T cells of mothers and their children.

Sequenced material: blood. Every receptor here comes from a woman between 35 and 50 years old in good health.

The chain is built from TRBV7-2 and TRBJ2-3, with D uncertain. Germline CDR1 reads SGHTA; CDR2 reads FQGNSA. Trimming stripped 5 bases from V and 0 bases from J, with 12 bases between. The CDR3 is 15 residues long. DNA of the CDR3: TGTGCCAGCAGCACAAGAGCCCCCAGCACAGATACGCAGTATTTT. Translating gives CASSTRAPSTDTQYF.

CDR3 nucleotide sequence: TGTGCCAGCAGCTTAGCGGGCACAGGGACAGATTGCGAGCAGTACTTC. This codes for CASSLAGTGTDCEQYF. The chain combines TRBV7-2 with TRBJ2-7; the match to TRBD1 covers 7 bases. After removal of 0 bases from V and 6 bases from J, the junction contained 11 bases not matched to a gene. CDR1 SGHTA and CDR2 FQGNSA come from the germline V gene. The CDR3 has 16 residues. The complete variable domain, with remaining parts taken from reference TRBV7-2 and TRBJ2-7, reads GAGVSQSPSNKVTEKGKDVELRCDPISGHTALYWYRQSLGQGLEFLIYFQGNSAPDKSGLPSDRFSAERTGGSVSTLTIQRTQQEDSAVYLCASSLAGTGTDCEQYFGPGTRLTVT.

This clonotype was recorded at least ten times. V gene TRBV20-1 combines with J gene TRBJ2-1; 8 bases map to TRBD1. The CDR3 spans 14 residues. Germline V lookup: CDR1 DFQATT, CDR2 SNEGSKA (reference sequence). V was pared by 2 bases and J by 3 bases, with 3 bases of the junction left unmatched. CDR3 DNA: TGCAGTGCTAGATCCAGGGGGCACTACAATGAGCAGTTCTTC. It specifies CSARSRGHYNEQFF.

This clonotype was observed a few times. The gene calls are TRBV12-3 or TRBV12-4 and TRBJ2-3; D possibly uses TRBD1 or TRBD2 (5 bases each). Trimming removed 2 bases at V and 5 bases at J, with 11 bases between. CDR3 length: 14 amino acids. The DNA for the CDR3 is TGTGCCAGCAGTTTACAGCGAGGGGTAGATACGCAGTATTTT. Its translation: CASSLQRGVDTQYF.

In this sample, this clonotype turned up once. This chain connects TRBV9 to TRBJ2-1, with 10 bases lining up with TRBD2. V dropped 4 bases and J dropped 7; count of bases not matched to a gene: 14. Germline loops: CDR1 SGDLS, CDR2 YYNGEE. This CDR3 comprises 17 residues. The CDR3 coding sequence is TGTGCCAGCAGCCCAAAAGGACTAGCGGATTTAGGGAATGAGCAGTTCTTC. Translated, it gives CASSPKGLADLGNEQFF.

This clonotype was counted a few times. The J gene is TRBJ2-3, the V gene TRBV6-1, with 15 bases matching TRBD2. This CDR3 is built from 16 residues. Germline assignment: CDR1 MNHNS and CDR2 SASEGT. Trimming at V came to 6 bases and at J to 5 bases, leaving 6 bases not matched to a gene. The CDR3 reads CASRRTSGGAVDTQYF. In DNA form, the CDR3 reads TGTGCCAGCAGGAGGACTAGCGGGGGGGCCGTAGATACGCAGTATTTT.

The genes are TRBV25-1 and TRBJ1-6; no reliable D call. CDR1 is MGHDK and CDR2 is SYGVNS in the germline V gene. Trimming took 4 bases from V and 4 from J, leaving 8 bases between them. CDR3 size: 14 residues. The CDR3: CASSGGSYNSPLHF. The CDR3 DNA follows: TGTGCCAGCAGTGGGGGTTCTTATAATTCACCCCTCCACTTT.

This clonotype has at least ten counts. This chain joins TRBV24-1 and TRBJ2-3; 13 positions agree with TRBD2. Germline V gives CDR1 KGHDR, CDR2 SFDVKD. Losses at the gene ends were 5 bases for V and 2 bases for J; bases not matched to a gene: 6. CDR3 size: 17 residues. The CDR3 sequence: CATSARGTSGVTDTQYF. CDR3 bases: TGTGCCACCAGTGCCCGCGGGACTAGCGGGGTCACAGATACGCAGTATTTT.